Shown below are 7 T cell receptor beta chains from a single sample sequenced in a study of blood T cell repertoires in COVID-19. The method was immunoSEQ multiplex PCR; TCRdb's version includes in-frame clones alone and lacks a portion of them. The data show about 220,000 clones, with approximately 82% seen just once and 3.6% held by the top ten. Specimen: peripheral blood. The receptors here all came from a woman older than 75 with acute or convalescent COVID-19.

The V call is TRBV11-3, the J call TRBJ2-7; D possibly corresponds to TRBD1 (5 bases). The CDR3 loop spans 14 amino acids. V lost 3 bases, J lost 7 bases, and 16 bases lay in between. Germline CDR1 and CDR2: SGHNT and YENEEA. CDR3 coding DNA: TGTGCCAGCAGCTTGGCTGGGGCGGCTGGGGAGCAGTACTTC. Protein sequence: CASSLAGAAGEQYF.

The CDR3 bases are TGTGCCAGCTCACCAGCAGGAGATACGCAGTATTTT. Translating gives CASSPAGDTQYF. V is TRBV18 and J is TRBJ2-3; D remains ambiguous. CDR1 and CDR2 from the germline V gene are KGHSH and LQKENI. V lost 2 bases, J lost 5 bases, and 5 bases lay in between. The CDR3 runs to 12 residues.

The chain combines TRBV5-6 with TRBJ1-1, with 10 bases aligning to TRBD1. The CDR3 contains 12 residues. The V gene end was trimmed by 2 bases and the J gene end by 10 bases; junction bases not matched to a gene: 2. Germline-derived CDR1 and CDR2 are SGHDT and YYEEEE. The CDR3 is CASSFDRGRAFF. The CDR3 DNA is TGTGCCAGCAGCTTCGACAGGGGGCGAGCTTTCTTT.

The J gene is TRBJ2-1, the V gene TRBV4-3; TRBD2 is a possible D gene (6 bases). The CDR3 sequence is 17 residues long. V was trimmed by 1 base and J by 7 bases, leaving 20 bases between them. Per the germline V gene, CDR1 is LGHNA and CDR2 is YSLEER. CDR3: CASSQGPETSWRNEQFF. DNA for the CDR3: TGCGCCAGCAGCCAAGGGCCCGAGACTAGTTGGCGTAATGAGCAGTTCTTC.

The chain joins TRBV12-5 to TRBJ1-5; D ambiguous. V lost 2 bases to trimming and J lost 6 bases, with 8 bases between them. CDR1 LGHNT and CDR2 FRNRAP come from the germline V gene. The CDR3 contains 13 residues. The CDR3 loop is CASGLPPGQPQHF. CDR3 nucleotide sequence: TGTGCTAGTGGTTTGCCCCCGGGTCAGCCCCAGCATTTT.

V is TRBV20-1 and J is TRBJ1-3, with D perhaps matching TRBD1 (5 bases). V was trimmed by 3 bases and J by 2 bases, leaving 11 bases between them. This CDR3 contains 14 residues. Germline V lookup: CDR1 DFQATT, CDR2 SNEGSKA (reference sequence). In DNA form, the CDR3 reads TGCAGTGCTAGTATGGGGGGAACTGGAAACACCATATATTTT. Protein: CSASMGGTGNTIYF.

V usage is TRBV6-5 and J usage is TRBJ2-7; TRBD1 matches at 10 bases. Germline V CDR1 and CDR2: MNHEY, SVGAGI. CDR3 length: 15 residues. The trim removed 6 bases at V and 0 bases at J, leaving 5 bases unmatched. The CDR3 nucleotides read TGTGCCAGCAGCCTGGGACAGGGGTCCTCCTACGAGCAGTACTTC. Translating it yields CASSLGQGSSYEQYF.